These T cell receptor beta chains were read from a single sample in a study of cytomegalovirus exposure and HLA in healthy donors. The data were produced by immunoSEQ multiplex PCR, yet TCRdb's version contains in-frame clones alone and is incomplete. Of approximately 150,000 clones listed, about 60% were seen once; the top ten hold about 7.1%. Source material: PBMCs. Receptors were obtained from an older woman in good health and CMV-seropositive. Each CDR3 is given with its conserved first and last residue. The order of the fields is D gene, CDR3 length, J gene, clone size, V gene, CDR3 DNA, CDR3 protein. A D gene is named only where the DNA matches it firmly. Clone size is given for some rows only: seen once, a few or many times, or a class if the clone is expanded.

TRBD1	15	TRBJ1-4	.	TRBV28	TGTGCCAGCAGTTTAGGGGGACAGGGGGATGAAAAACTGTTTTTT	CASSLGGQGDEKLFF
TRBD2	15	TRBJ2-5	once	TRBV28	TGTGCCAGCAGTTTCCCTAGCGGGAGGGTGGAGACCCAGTACTTC	CASSFPSGRVETQYF
TRBD1	15	TRBJ2-7	.	TRBV5-6	TGTGCCAGCAGCTGGTGGACAGGGGGCATCGACGAGCAGTACTTC	CASSWWTGGIDEQYF
.	13	TRBJ2-5	.	TRBV7-3	TGTGCCAGCAGCTTAAGATCCACCGGTACCCAGTACTTC	CASSLRSTGTQYF
TRBD2	14	TRBJ2-1	.	TRBV14	TGTGCCAGCAGCCAACTAGCGGGGTACAATGAGCAGTTCTTC	CASSQLAGYNEQFF
TRBD1	14	TRBJ2-7	.	TRBV28	TGTGCCAGCAGTTTGGGTGGACAGGCCTACGAGCAGTACTTC	CASSLGGQAYEQYF
.	14	TRBJ2-1	.	TRBV5-1	TGCGCCAGCAGCTTAGTAGCTGGATACAATGAGCAGTTCTTC	CASSLVAGYNEQFF
.	15	TRBJ1-1	.	TRBV27	TGTGCCAGCAGTAGGGACACTTTTTCGAACACTGAAGCTTTCTTT	CASSRDTFSNTEAFF
.	15	TRBJ2-7	.	TRBV7-2	TGTGCCAGCAGCTTAGGCACCCCGGTTAACTACGAGCAGTACTTC	CASSLGTPVNYEQYF
.	13	TRBJ2-5	.	TRBV5-1	TGCGCCAGCAGCTTGGCTAGCAAGGAGACCCAGTACTTC	CASSLASKETQYF
TRBD1	16	TRBJ2-5	.	TRBV9	TGTGCCAGCAGCGTCGGGACAGGACCAGCCCAAGAGACCCAGTACTTC	CASSVGTGPAQETQYF
.	14	TRBJ1-1	.	TRBV28	TGTGCCAGCAGTCAGGTCCGGAGGTCCACTGAAGCTTTCTTT	CASSQVRRSTEAFF
.	13	TRBJ1-3	.	TRBV7-8	TGTGCCAGCAGCATGGGGCAAGGAAACACCATATATTTT	CASSMGQGNTIYF
.	15	TRBJ2-5	medium-sized	TRBV28	TGTGCCAGCACCCAATCTGGAGGGAGGCAAGAGACCCAGTACTTC	CASTQSGGRQETQYF
TRBD2	15	TRBJ2-7	.	TRBV7-2	TGTGCCAGCAGCTCGAGGACTAGCGGACCCTACGAGCAGTACTTC	CASSSRTSGPYEQYF
.	17	TRBJ1-3	few	TRBV5-4	TGTGCCACCGGCTCCGGACAGTCCCTGGCTTCGGGAAACACCATATATTTT	CATGSGQSLASGNTIYF
.	13	TRBJ1-6	.	TRBV7-3	TGTGCCAGCAGCCAGGGTAGTAGTTCACCCCTCCACTTT	CASSQGSSSPLHF
TRBD1	14	TRBJ2-7	few	TRBV7-9	TGTGCCAGCAGCCCGGGACAGTCCTCCTACGAGCAGTACTTC	CASSPGQSSYEQYF
TRBD1	15	TRBJ2-7	.	TRBV5-6	TGTGCCAGCAGCCCATCAGGGACAGGGGTACGCGAGCAGTACTTC	CASSPSGTGVREQYF
TRBD1	15	TRBJ1-5	.	TRBV5-6	TGTGCCAGCAGCCAAACGGACAGGGACGGGGAGCCCCAGCATTTT	CASSQTDRDGEPQHF
.	13	TRBJ1-2	.	TRBV27	TGTGCCAGCAGTTCCGGGACTCCATATGGCTACACCTTC	CASSSGTPYGYTF
.	15	TRBJ2-1	.	TRBV18	TGTGCCAGCTCACCACCGGGAGTCTCCTACAATGAGCAGTTCTTC	CASSPPGVSYNEQFF
TRBD1	17	TRBJ1-2	.	TRBV27	TGTGCCAGCAGTCACGAGAGAGGGGGCATCTCTAACTATGGCTACACCTTC	CASSHERGGISNYGYTF
TRBD2	15	TRBJ2-7	.	TRBV7-2	TGTGCCAGCAGTTTGGCCGGGACTAGCGTCTACGAGCAGTACTTC	CASSLAGTSVYEQYF
TRBD2	16	TRBJ2-7	.	TRBV5-1	TGCGCCAGCACCCCCTTTGGCCGGGAGGGGGGCTACGAGCAGTACTTC	CASTPFGREGGYEQYF
.	18	TRBJ1-4	.	TRBV5-6	TGTGCCAGCAGCTTGGCCCTCGGTAAAGGGAGAGGCGGTGAAAAACTGTTTTTT	CASSLALGKGRGGEKLFF
.	16	TRBJ1-2	.	TRBV7-9	TGTGCCAGCAGCTCGGACAGTTTAGCCTCTAACTATGGCTACACCTTC	CASSSDSLASNYGYTF
.	13	TRBJ1-1	.	TRBV19	TGTGCCAGTAGCGCAGTTGAGAACACTGAAGCTTTCTTT	CASSAVENTEAFF
TRBD2	16	TRBJ2-1	.	TRBV13	TGTGCCAGCAGCAACCTAGCGGGAGGGCCGGGGAATGAGCAGTTCTTC	CASSNLAGGPGNEQFF
TRBD2	16	TRBJ2-7	once	TRBV9	TGTGCCAGCAGCGTAGAGGGGACTAGGGGGGTCTACGAGCAGTACTTC	CASSVEGTRGVYEQYF
.	14	TRBJ1-1	.	TRBV5-6	TGTGCCAGCAGCTTGAATAGGCGGGTCACTGAAGCTTTCTTT	CASSLNRRVTEAFF
.	15	TRBJ1-2	.	TRBV27	TGTGCCAGCAGTTTATCACAGAACCTTAACTATGGCTACACCTTC	CASSLSQNLNYGYTF
.	16	TRBJ2-2	.	TRBV4-3	TGCGCCAGCAGCCAAGTTTTAATAGCGGCCACCGGGGAGCTGTTTTTT	CASSQVLIAATGELFF
.	16	TRBJ2-3	.	TRBV28	TGTGCCAGCAGTGACTCGGGGGGCGGAATCACAGATACGCAGTATTTT	CASSDSGGGITDTQYF
.	17	TRBJ1-5	.	TRBV21-1	TGTGCCAGCAGCGGACGATGGACAGGGGGTCGAAGTCAGCCCCAGCATTTT	CASSGRWTGGRSQPQHF
.	13	TRBJ2-5	.	TRBV27	TGTGCCAGCAGGGGGGGGGCAGGGGAGACCCAGTACTTC	CASRGGAGETQYF
TRBD2	17	TRBJ2-7	few	TRBV7-8	TGTGCCAGCAGCTTACCCCCACGACTAGCCTATGCCTACGAGCAGTACTTC	CASSLPPRLAYAYEQYF
TRBD2	17	TRBJ2-1	.	TRBV4-1	TGCGCCAGCAGCCAAGAGTTGGGACTAGAGATTTACAATGAGCAGTTCTTC	CASSQELGLEIYNEQFF
.	14	TRBJ2-2	once	TRBV6-5	TGTGCCAGCAGCTACTGGGGGAGGACCGGGGAGCTGTTTTTT	CASSYWGRTGELFF
.	14	TRBJ1-1	.	TRBV7-8	TGTGCCAGCAGCATAGTTAGGGGGAACACTGAAGCTTTCTTT	CASSIVRGNTEAFF